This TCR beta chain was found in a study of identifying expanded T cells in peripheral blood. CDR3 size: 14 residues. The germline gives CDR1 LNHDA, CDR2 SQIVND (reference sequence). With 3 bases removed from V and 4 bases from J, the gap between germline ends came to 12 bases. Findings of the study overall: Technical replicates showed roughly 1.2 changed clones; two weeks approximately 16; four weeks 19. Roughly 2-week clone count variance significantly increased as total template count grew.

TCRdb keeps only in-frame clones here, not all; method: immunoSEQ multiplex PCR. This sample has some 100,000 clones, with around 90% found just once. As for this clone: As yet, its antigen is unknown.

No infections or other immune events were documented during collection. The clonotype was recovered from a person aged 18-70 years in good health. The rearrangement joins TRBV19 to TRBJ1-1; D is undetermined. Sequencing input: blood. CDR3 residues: CASSMGLTPTEAFF. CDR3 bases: TGTGCCAGTAGTATGGGCCTTACGCCCACTGAAGCTTTCTTT.